A single sample gave rise to the 32 T cell receptor beta chains below, sequenced in a study of OX40 agonist ivuxolimab in advanced cancers. TCRdb's copy holds only in-frame clones and misses some; the assay was immunoSEQ multiplex PCR. The table has 45,000 to 55,000 clones, around 83% seen once; the top ten hold 9% to 10%. The specimen was CD4+ or CD8+ T cells sorted from blood, collected in a trial of the OX40 agonist ivuxolimab. The receptors were sampled from an adult with an advanced solid tumor such as melanoma, head and neck, liver or kidney cancer.

The chain is built from TRBV10-3 and TRBJ2-7, with D tentatively TRBD2 (7 bases). The CDR3 runs to 15 residues. Germline V gene lookup returns CDR1 ENHRY and CDR2 SYGVKD. Trimming removed 7 bases at V and 7 bases at J, with 23 bases between. CDR3 protein: CAIMGLGGGQREQYF. In DNA, the CDR3 is TGTGCCATCATGGGATTGGGAGGGGGTCAACGGGAGCAGTACTTC.

The chain joins TRBV7-6 to TRBJ2-1; 7 nucleotides line up with TRBD1. The V gene end was trimmed by 5 bases and the J gene end by 5 bases; junction bases not matched to a gene: 3. The V gene's germline CDR1 is SGHVS and CDR2 FNYEAQ. CDR3 length equals 13 residues. CDR3 DNA sequence: TGTGCCAGCAGCCCCGGGACAGACAATGAGCAGTTCTTC. Translated, it gives CASSPGTDNEQFF.

The rearrangement links TRBV21-1 to TRBJ1-5; no DNA check was done on the table's D call, TRBD1. TRBV21-1 is a pseudogene segment. The length of the CDR3 is 15 residues. The CDR3 reads CASSSDRVSNQPQHF. CDR3 bases: TGTGCCAGCAGCAGCGACAGGGTTAGCAATCAGCCCCAGCATTTT.

This chain joins TRBV11-2 and TRBJ2-7; tentatively, D is TRBD1 (6 bases). Germline V gene lookup returns CDR1 SGHAT and CDR2 FQNNGV. The CDR3 spans 13 residues. Trimming pared 5 bases from V and 7 bases from J, leaving 15 bases between. This CDR3 is CASSETGLGEQYF. CDR3 sequence (DNA): TGTGCCAGCAGCGAGACAGGTCTGGGAGAGCAGTACTTC.

V usage is TRBV27 and J usage is TRBJ1-1; possibly TRBD1 for D (6 bases). V lost 3 bases to trimming and J lost 3 bases, with 14 bases between them. This CDR3 has 15 residues. The V gene's germline CDR1 is MNHEY and CDR2 SMNVEV (reference sequence). Written as DNA, the CDR3 is TGTGCCAGCAGTTTCAAGGGGGTTAGAGACACTGAAGCTTTCTTT. This gives the protein CASSFKGVRDTEAFF.

The rearrangement joins TRBV6-1 to TRBJ2-1, with 11 nucleotides matching TRBD2. Per the germline V gene, CDR1 is MNHNS and CDR2 is SASEGT. The V gene end was trimmed by 6 bases and the J gene end by 5 bases; junction bases not matched to a gene: 6. The CDR3 has 15 amino acids. The CDR3, as DNA: TGTGCCAGCAGGCCGGGACTAGCGGATAACAATGAGCAGTTCTTC. Translated, it gives CASRPGLADNNEQFF.

In its sample, this clone was seen once. V is TRBV18 and J is TRBJ2-2, with 9 bases that match TRBD2. The CDR3 sequence is 15 residues long. The germline CDR1 and CDR2 sequences are KGHSH and LQKENI. The junction had 5 bases not matched to a gene; V was cut back by 4 bases and J by 5 bases. CDR3 region: CASSQTTSGTGELFF. CDR3 coding DNA: TGTGCCAGCTCACAAACGACTAGCGGAACCGGGGAGCTGTTTTTT.

This clone appeared a few times. The chain joins TRBV15 to TRBJ1-5; D gene unclear. The V end lost 0 bases, the J end lost 6 bases, and 3 bases lay between the germline ends. The CDR3 sequence is 12 residues long. The germline V gene encodes CDR1 LNHNV and CDR2 YYDKDF (reference sequence). The CDR3 is CATSRDTQPQHF. The CDR3 nucleotides are TGTGCCACCAGCAGAGATACTCAGCCCCAGCATTTT. The full variable domain, in which reference TRBV15 and TRBJ1-5 provide the parts outside the CDR3, is DAMVIQNPRYQVTQFGKPVTLSCSQTLNHNVMYWYQQKSSQAPKLLFHYYDKDFNNEADTPDNFQSRRPNTSFCFLDIRSPGLGDTAMYLCATSRDTQPQHFGDGTRLSIL.

The rearrangement uses TRBV7-9 and TRBJ2-7, with TRBD2 as a possible D gene (7 bases). This CDR3 has 15 amino acids. Germline CDR1 reads SEHNR; CDR2 reads FQNEAQ (reference sequence). The V and J ends lost 0 bases and 2 bases respectively, with 11 bases between them. The CDR3 is CASSLAGGAAYEQYF. CDR3 coding DNA: TGTGCCAGCAGCTTAGCGGGGGGGGCCGCCTACGAGCAGTACTTC.

This chain links TRBV28 with TRBJ2-1; TRBD2 agrees at 9 bases. Germline CDR1 and CDR2: MDHEN and SYDVKM. The V segment lost 7 bases and the J segment 0 bases; nucleotides outside the gene matches: 4. CDR3 length: 15 amino acids. Written as DNA, the CDR3 is TGTGCCAGCACTCAAGCGGGAGGCTCCTACAATGAGCAGTTCTTC. Translating gives CASTQAGGSYNEQFF.

The chain links TRBV11-2 to TRBJ1-2; D is ambiguous. CDR1 and CDR2 (germline): SGHAT, FQNNGV. There are 13 residues in the CDR3. Trimming left V 5 bases short and J 2 bases short, with 9 bases between. The CDR3 DNA reads TGTGCCAGCAGCCCCCAATCCAACTATGGCTACACCTTC. Its protein product is CASSPQSNYGYTF.

This sequence joins TRBV11-2 and TRBJ2-3, with D unclear. Per the germline V gene, CDR1 is SGHAT and CDR2 is FQNNGV. CDR3 size: 14 residues. The V end lost 4 bases, the J end lost 1 base, and 9 bases lay between the germline ends. The CDR3 protein is CASSSIRGTDTQYF. The CDR3 DNA reads as TGTGCCAGCAGCTCGATTAGGGGCACAGATACGCAGTATTTT.

The chain couples TRBV28 to TRBJ1-1, with D unresolved. The CDR3 has 11 amino acids. Trimming took off 10 bases at V and 8 bases at J, with 14 bases between the two ends. CDR1 and CDR2 (germline): MDHEN, SYDVKM. The DNA for the CDR3 is TGTGCCACCGGAAGGCCTCCCGAAGCTTTCTTT. Residues: CATGRPPEAFF.

This rearrangement joins TRBV7-9 to TRBJ2-3; D is uncertain. The V end lost 5 bases, the J end lost 0 bases, and 15 bases lay between the germline ends. The germline gives CDR1 SEHNR, CDR2 FQNEAQ (reference sequence). The CDR3 runs 16 residues. The CDR3, as DNA: TGTGCCAGCAGCGTCCGATGGGCGGAGAGCACAGATACGCAGTATTTT. Protein sequence: CASSVRWAESTDTQYF. Variable domain in full (rest from reference TRBV7-9 and TRBJ2-3): DTGVSQNPRHKITKRGQNVTFRCDPISEHNRLYWYRQTLGQGPEFLTYFQNEAQLEKSRLLSDRFSAERPKGSFSTLEIQRTEQGDSAMYLCASSVRWAESTDTQYFGPGTRLTVL.

V gene TRBV19 combines with J gene TRBJ1-2; D gene unclear. This CDR3 region has 13 residues. V gave up 5 bases and J gave up 2 bases, with 9 bases separating them. Germline V gene lookup returns CDR1 LNHDA and CDR2 SQIVND (reference sequence). The CDR3 region is CASSPPGNYGYTF. Written as DNA, the CDR3 is TGTGCCAGTAGTCCTCCTGGGAACTATGGCTACACCTTC.

Here the CDR3 DNA reads TGTGCCAGCAGAAGGGTCGGGGCCCACGAGCAGTACTTC. Translating it yields CASRRVGAHEQYF. J is TRBJ2-7 and V is TRBV13, with D tentatively TRBD1 or TRBD2 (5 bases each). Germline V gives CDR1 PRHDT, CDR2 FYEKMQ (reference sequence). Trimming removed 6 bases from V and 5 bases from J, with 14 bases in between. The CDR3 runs to 13 residues.

V is TRBV7-9 and J is TRBJ1-4, with D unresolved. Trimming pared 1 base from V and 12 bases from J, leaving 9 bases between. Germline V gene lookup returns CDR1 SEHNR and CDR2 FQNEAQ (reference sequence). The CDR3 spans 12 residues. The CDR3 bases are TGTGCCAGCAGCTTAGGGGTCGGGGAACTGTTTTTT. Its protein product is CASSLGVGELFF.

This clone was found once. The V and J genes are TRBV28 and TRBJ2-2; TRBD1 matches 10 bases. The CDR3 covers 15 residues. V lost 5 bases and J lost 3; bases outside the gene matches: 3. CDR1 and CDR2 (germline): MDHEN, SYDVKM. The CDR3 protein is CASSVGTGDTGELFF. CDR3 bases: TGTGCCAGCAGTGTAGGGACAGGGGACACCGGGGAGCTGTTTTTT.

This sequence joins TRBV7-2 and TRBJ2-7; TRBD2 matches at 12 bases. The CDR3 is 14 residues long. Germline values: CDR1 SGHTA, CDR2 FQGNSA. Losses at the gene ends were 5 bases for V and 4 bases for J; bases not matched to a gene: 3. This CDR3 is CASSQTSGRYEQYF. As DNA, the CDR3 is TGTGCCAGCAGCCAGACTAGCGGGAGATACGAGCAGTACTTC.

This CDR3 reads CASRDLRQGGGYTF. CDR3 coding DNA: TGTGCCAGCAGGGACCTGAGACAGGGCGGTGGCTACACCTTC. V is TRBV11-2 and J is TRBJ1-2; 7 bases map to TRBD1. V gave up 6 bases and J gave up 7 bases; unmatched junction bases: 11. From germline, CDR1 is SGHAT and CDR2 FQNNGV. CDR3 length: 14 residues. The variable domain in full, completed from reference TRBV11-2 and TRBJ1-2, reads EAGVAQSPRYKIIEKRQSVAFWCNPISGHATLYWYQQILGQGPKLLIQFQNNGVVDDSQLPKDRFSAERLKGVDSTLKIQPAKLEDSAVYLCASRDLRQGGGYTFGSGTRLTVV.

The chain links TRBV9 to TRBJ1-3, with D uncertain. The V end was cut by 4 bases, the J end by 0 bases, with 8 bases between. The CDR3 is 14 residues long. CDR1 and CDR2 from the germline V gene are SGDLS and YYNGEE. The CDR3 protein is CASSRESSGNTIYF. CDR3 nucleotide sequence: TGTGCCAGCAGCAGAGAGAGCTCTGGAAACACCATATATTTT.

This chain connects TRBV5-3 to TRBJ2-3; TRBD2 aligns across 8 bases. TRBV5-3 is flagged as an ORF with uncertain function. There are 18 residues in the CDR3. J lost 0 bases, V lost 2 bases, and 11 bases had no gene match. In DNA form, the CDR3 reads TGTGCCAGAAGCTTCTTAGCGGGGCAAACCCTAAGCACAGATACGCAGTATTTT. Translated: CARSFLAGQTLSTDTQYF.

The rearrangement links TRBV5-1 to TRBJ2-7, with 12 bases identical to TRBD2. CDR1 SGHRS and CDR2 YFSETQ come from the germline V gene. The length of the CDR3 is 14 residues. V shed 2 bases, J shed 4 bases, and the junction held 1 base outside the gene matches. DNA of the CDR3: TGCGCCAGCAGCTTTGGACTAGCGGGATACGAGCAGTACTTC. Encoded protein: CASSFGLAGYEQYF.

On this clone: The junction departs from germline at one end; a sequencing error may be responsible. This sequence joins TRBV5-1 and TRBJ1-3; TRBD1 matches at 7 bases. The germline gives CDR1 SGHRS, CDR2 YFSETQ. This CDR3 is built from 14 residues. CDR3 nucleotides: TGCGCCAGCAGCTTGGGCGGGACAGTCGGAAACATCAGATTT. Its protein is CASSLGGTVGNIRF.

The V and J genes are TRBV28 and TRBJ2-1, with D unclear. CDR3 length equals 11 residues. The V gene's germline CDR1 is MDHEN and CDR2 SYDVKM. V shed 3 bases and J shed 8 bases, with 5 bases lying between them. CDR3 nucleotide sequence: TGTGCCAGCAGTTTTGACGATGAGCAGTTCTTC. This sequence encodes CASSFDDEQFF.

The chain joins TRBV30 to TRBJ1-4, with 7 nucleotides matching TRBD1. CDR1 and CDR2 (germline): GTSNPN, SVGIG (reference sequence). Trimming removed 0 bases from V and 4 bases from J; junction bases left unmatched: 5. The CDR3 has 15 amino acids. The CDR3 sequence is CAWSVLTGINEKLFF. DNA for the CDR3: TGTGCCTGGAGTGTCCTGACAGGGATTAATGAAAAACTGTTTTTT.

With respect to this clone: Distinct nucleotide sequences in the sample also encode this CDR3. This chain links TRBV25-1 with TRBJ2-7; TRBD1 matches 8 bases. The length of the CDR3 is 13 residues. V was pared by 6 bases and J by 4 bases, with 5 bases of the junction left unmatched. Per germline, CDR1 MGHDK and CDR2 SYGVNS. CDR3 region: CASRDRGTYEQYF. The CDR3 nucleotides are TGTGCCAGCAGAGACAGGGGAACGTACGAGCAGTACTTC.

This clone appeared once. V is TRBV5-6 and J is TRBJ2-3; D remains unclear. This CDR3 has 16 residues. The germline CDR1 and CDR2 sequences are SGHDT and YYEEEE. The ends were cut back, 3 bases at V and 5 bases at J, with 19 bases in the middle. The CDR3 loop is CASSSLAVDLLDTQYF. CDR3 coding DNA: TGTGCCAGCAGCTCCCTCGCGGTAGATCTTTTAGATACGCAGTATTTT.

The genes are TRBV7-6 and TRBJ2-5, with a weak D call TRBD1 (5 bases). This CDR3 is built from 12 residues. V gave up 5 bases and J gave up 9 bases, with 13 bases separating them. Germline V gene data show CDR1 as SGHVS and CDR2 as FNYEAQ. The CDR3 DNA sequence: TGTGCCAGCAGCGTTTCTGGGGCGGCCCAGTACTTC. Encoded protein: CASSVSGAAQYF. Full variable domain (outside the CDR3, taken from reference TRBV7-6 and TRBJ2-5): GAGVSQSPRYKVTKRGQDVALRCDPISGHVSLYWYRQALGQGPEFLTYFNYEAQQDKSGLPNDRFSAERPEGSISTLTIQRTEQRDSAMYRCASSVSGAAQYFGPGTRLLVL.

This chain links TRBV2 with TRBJ1-6; 12 nucleotides line up with TRBD1. Trimming cost V 8 bases and J 8 bases; bases outside gene matches: 4. CDR3 length: 14 amino acids. The germline gives CDR1 SNHLY, CDR2 FYNNEI. As DNA, the CDR3 is TGTGCCAGCTATAGGGACAGGGGGCATTCACCCCTCCACTTT. Protein: CASYRDRGHSPLHF.

The chain links TRBV7-9 to TRBJ2-5, with a possible D match to TRBD2 (5 bases). The CDR3 runs to 14 residues. The V end was cut by 3 bases, the J end by 2 bases, with 10 bases between. The germline V gene has CDR1 SEHNR and CDR2 FQNEAQ (reference sequence). CDR3 protein: CASSFSAAQETQYF. For the CDR3, the DNA is TGTGCCAGCAGCTTTTCAGCGGCACAAGAGACCCAGTACTTC.

The chain is built from TRBV11-3 and TRBJ1-3, with unresolved D. The V and J ends lost 0 bases and 2 bases respectively, with 8 bases between them. Germline lookup yields CDR1 SGHNT and CDR2 YENEEA. The CDR3 is made up of 15 amino acids. The CDR3 bases are TGTGCCAGCAGCTTAGATTCCGGGACTGGAAACACCATATATTTT. Encoded protein: CASSLDSGTGNTIYF. The full variable domain, in which reference TRBV11-3 and TRBJ1-3 provide the parts outside the CDR3, is EAGVVQSPRYKIIEKKQPVAFWCNPISGHNTLYWYLQNLGQGPELLIRYENEEAVDDSQLPKDRFSAERLKGVDSTLKIQPAELGDSAVYLCASSLDSGTGNTIYFGEGSWLTVV.